These 25 T cell receptor beta chains were sequenced from one sample in a study of blood T cell repertoires in COVID-19. The repertoire was sequenced with immunoSEQ multiplex PCR; TCRdb's copy has only in-frame clones and lacks some. This table has around 200,000 clones, more than 80% appearing once. Sequencing was carried out using peripheral blood. Receptor source: a human donor in a cohort sampled during active COVID-19.

The gene calls are TRBV7-3 and TRBJ2-3, with 14 bases aligning to TRBD2. This CDR3 contains 17 residues. Germline assignment: CDR1 SGHTA and CDR2 FQGTGA. With V trimmed by 5 bases and J by 1 base, 5 bases remained unmatched. CDR3 nucleotides: TGTGCCAGCAGCACGACTAGCGGGGGGGCTGGCACAGATACGCAGTATTTT. This gives the protein CASSTTSGGAGTDTQYF. Drawing the rest from reference TRBV7-3 and TRBJ2-3, the complete variable domain is GAGVSQTPSNKVTEKGKYVELRCDPISGHTALYWYRQSLGQGPEFLIYFQGTGAADDSGLPNDRFFAVRPEGSVSTLKIQRTERGDSAVYLCASSTTSGGAGTDTQYFGPGTRLTVL.

The gene calls are TRBV28 and TRBJ2-4; 7 positions agree with TRBD1. The germline CDR1 and CDR2 sequences are MDHEN and SYDVKM. The CDR3 length is 14 residues. With V trimmed by 4 bases and J by 8 bases, 8 bases remained unmatched. The CDR3 here is CASSSPGQRDIQYF. The CDR3, as DNA: TGTGCCAGCAGTTCCCCGGGACAGCGTGACATTCAGTACTTC. Full variable domain (missing parts from reference TRBV28 and TRBJ2-4): DVKVTQSSRYLVKRTGEKVFLECVQDMDHENMFWYRQDPGLGLRLIYFSYDVKMKEKGDIPEGYSVSREKKERFSLILESASTNQTSMYLCASSSPGQRDIQYFGAGTRLSVL.

The CDR3 DNA reads TGTGCCAGCTCACCAACTACGGGGGGGAACACCATATATTTT. This gives the protein CASSPTTGGNTIYF. V is TRBV18 and J is TRBJ1-3, with D perhaps matching TRBD1 (5 bases). CDR3 length: 14 amino acids. V lost 2 bases to trimming and J lost 7 bases, with 12 bases between them. Germline assignment: CDR1 KGHSH and CDR2 LQKENI.

This chain joins TRBV30 and TRBJ1-4; 7 bases fit TRBD1. From germline, CDR1 is GTSNPN and CDR2 SVGIG (reference sequence). Germline trimming cut 2 bases from V and 6 bases from J; bases unmatched to any gene: 9. The CDR3 is 15 amino acids. This chain's CDR3 is CAWSKERGRDEKLFF. CDR3 in DNA: TGTGCCTGGAGTAAGGAAAGGGGGCGGGATGAAAAACTGTTTTTT.

This clone came up once. This chain connects TRBV2 to TRBJ2-5, with a weak D call TRBD2 (5 bases). Trimming pared 6 bases from V and 5 bases from J, leaving 19 bases between. This CDR3 comprises 15 residues. Per germline, CDR1 SNHLY and CDR2 FYNNEI. CDR3 in DNA: TGTGCCAGCAGGGCAACGGGCCTTCCGGGGGAGACCCAGTACTTC. This sequence encodes CASRATGLPGETQYF.

The rearrangement uses TRBV10-3 and TRBJ2-1; tentatively, D is TRBD2 (5 bases). CDR1 and CDR2 from the germline V gene are ENHRY and SYGVKD. The CDR3 is 15 residues long. Between the trimmed V and J ends, which lost 11 bases and 1 base, there was a span of 18 bases. The CDR3 reads CAASTDRGSYNEQFF. The CDR3 nucleotides are TGTGCCGCCTCAACCGACCGGGGTTCCTACAATGAGCAGTTCTTC.

The chain combines TRBV11-1 with TRBJ2-7, with D maybe TRBD1 (5 bases). The V end was cut by 1 base, the J end by 1 base, with 11 bases between. This CDR3 spans 15 amino acids. Germline CDR1 SGHAT, CDR2 FQDESV (reference sequence). The CDR3 region has the DNA TGTGCCAGCAGCTTAGACCCAGGGATATCCTACGAGCAGTACTTC. Translation: CASSLDPGISYEQYF. Full variable domain (rest looked up from reference TRBV11-1 and TRBJ2-7): EAEVAQSPRYKITEKSQAVAFWCDPISGHATLYWYRQILGQGPELLVQFQDESVVDDSQLPKDRFSAERLKGVDSTLKIQPAELGDSAMYLCASSLDPGISYEQYFGPGTRLTVT.

The rearrangement uses TRBV9 and TRBJ1-1; weak D call: TRBD1 (6 bases). The CDR3 has 15 amino acids. Germline loops: CDR1 SGDLS, CDR2 YYNGEE. Trimming stripped 4 bases from V and 5 bases from J, with 18 bases between. The CDR3 reads CASSPDGGGLTEAFF. The DNA for the CDR3 is TGTGCCAGCAGCCCGGATGGGGGGGGGCTGACTGAAGCTTTCTTT.

The chain joins TRBV19 to TRBJ1-1, with a tentative D call TRBD1 (5 bases). V lost 6 bases and J 1 base, leaving 15 bases between the germline ends. From germline, CDR1 is LNHDA and CDR2 SQIVND (reference sequence). This CDR3 spans 15 amino acids. CDR3 in amino acids: CASRLQGLGNTEAFF. The CDR3 DNA reads TGTGCCAGTAGGTTGCAGGGACTCGGGAACACTGAAGCTTTCTTT.

J is TRBJ2-1 and V is TRBV5-4; 7 bases agree with TRBD1. CDR1 SGHNT and CDR2 YYREEE come from the germline V gene (reference sequence). This CDR3 comprises 15 residues. Germline trimming cut 0 bases from V and 0 bases from J; bases unmatched to any gene: 0. The CDR3 sequence is CASSLGDSSYNEQFF. The CDR3 coding sequence is TGTGCCAGCAGCTTGGGGGACAGCTCCTACAATGAGCAGTTCTTC.

The rearrangement uses TRBV7-2 and TRBJ1-1; unclear D gene. Germline values: CDR1 SGHTA, CDR2 FQGNSA. The V and J ends lost 2 bases and 4 bases respectively, with 5 bases between them. The CDR3 loop spans 12 amino acids. CDR3 coding DNA: TGTGCCAGCAGCTTAATGAGCACTGAAGCTTTCTTT. Its translation: CASSLMSTEAFF.

V usage is TRBV27 and J usage is TRBJ2-7; D gene unclear. This CDR3 is 15 amino acids long. Trimming took off 0 bases at V and 3 bases at J, with 12 bases between the two ends. From germline, CDR1 is MNHEY and CDR2 SMNVEV (reference sequence). CDR3 region: CASSLSGSGFYEQYF. The CDR3 DNA reads TGTGCCAGCAGTTTATCCGGTTCAGGTTTCTACGAGCAGTACTTC.

V gene TRBV6-5 combines with J gene TRBJ2-7; D call uncertain. Germline V gene lookup returns CDR1 MNHEY and CDR2 SVGAGI. CDR3 size: 15 residues. Trimming took 2 bases from V and 5 from J, leaving 16 bases between them. Here the CDR3 DNA reads TGTGCCAGCAGTTACAGTAGGTCCGAGGTCCACGAGCAGTACTTC. Its translation: CASSYSRSEVHEQYF.

J is TRBJ2-7 and V is TRBV18, with D maybe TRBD1 (6 bases). CDR1 KGHSH and CDR2 LQKENI come from the germline V gene. V gave up 8 bases and J gave up 0 bases, with 11 bases separating them. The CDR3 runs 13 residues. CDR3 protein: CASIGQSSYEQYF. Written as DNA, the CDR3 is TGTGCCAGCATCGGACAGAGCTCCTACGAGCAGTACTTC.

The rearrangement uses TRBV20-1 and TRBJ2-1; possible D gene TRBD1, 6 bases. The CDR3 consists of 11 residues. Germline V gene data show CDR1 as DFQATT and CDR2 as SNEGSKA (reference sequence). V gave up 5 bases and J gave up 8 bases, with 10 bases separating them. As DNA, the CDR3 is TGCAGTGCTTCTCAGGGGTATGAGCAGTTCTTC. Translation: CSASQGYEQFF.

This clone occurred a few times. J is TRBJ2-2 and V is TRBV7-9; TRBD2 is a possible D gene (5 bases). This CDR3 comprises 15 residues. V was clipped by 0 bases and J by 7 bases, with 12 bases between them. The germline V gene has CDR1 SEHNR and CDR2 FQNEAQ (reference sequence). As DNA, the CDR3 is TGTGCCAGCAGCTTAGCGAGCGGAAGGCACGGGGAGCTGTTTTTT. This gives the protein CASSLASGRHGELFF.

The rearrangement links TRBV30 to TRBJ1-2, with no clear D. The V end was cut by 5 bases, the J end by 8 bases, with 18 bases between. The germline V gene has CDR1 GTSNPN and CDR2 SVGIG (reference sequence). The CDR3 has 13 amino acids. CDR3 nucleotide sequence: TGTGCCTGGGCCACGACACTGTCGGTCGGCTACACCTTC. Translation gives CAWATTLSVGYTF.

The rearrangement uses TRBV10-2 and TRBJ2-7, with D possibly matching TRBD1 (7 bases). Trimming left V 5 bases short and J 3 bases short, with 20 bases between. The CDR3 consists of 16 residues. Germline assignment: CDR1 WSHSY and CDR2 SAAADI. The DNA of the CDR3 is TGCGCCAGCAGTCGACGCGGCGGGACAGACTACTACGAGCAGTACTTC. Translated: CASSRRGGTDYYEQYF.

The chain recombines TRBV5-1 with TRBJ2-7, with D tentatively TRBD2 (5 bases). V dropped 0 bases and J dropped 7 bases, with 8 bases sitting between them. Germline V CDR1 and CDR2: SGHRS, YFSETQ. This CDR3 contains 12 residues. CDR3 region: CASSLDRGEQYF. The CDR3 nucleotides read TGCGCCAGCAGCTTGGACCGAGGGGAGCAGTACTTC.

V is TRBV6-5 and J is TRBJ1-4; D is possibly TRBD1 (6 bases). Trimming removed 6 bases at V and 3 bases at J, with 11 bases between. This CDR3 has 14 amino acids. Germline values: CDR1 MNHEY, CDR2 SVGAGI. The CDR3 is CASSSQGSNEKLFF. CDR3 coding DNA: TGTGCCAGCAGCAGCCAGGGGTCTAATGAAAAACTGTTTTTT.

The V and J genes are TRBV12-3 or TRBV12-4 and TRBJ1-2; a possible D gene is TRBD1 (6 bases). V dropped 6 bases and J dropped 5 bases, with 13 bases sitting between them. The length of the CDR3 is 13 residues. CDR3: CASRGDNTYGYTF. The DNA of the CDR3 is TGTGCCAGCAGGGGGGACAATACTTATGGCTACACCTTC.

About this clone: Other DNA sequences from this sample encode an identical CDR3 as well. V usage is TRBV5-1 and J usage is TRBJ1-1, with D tentatively TRBD1 (5 bases). Germline loops: CDR1 SGHRS, CDR2 YFSETQ. The CDR3 has 14 amino acids. The ends were cut back, 4 bases at V and 0 bases at J, with 10 bases in the middle. The CDR3 region is CASSAGQLNTEAFF. DNA for the CDR3: TGCGCCAGCAGCGCAGGACAACTGAACACTGAAGCTTTCTTT.

The chain employs TRBV4-1 and TRBJ2-7; 9 bases align to TRBD2. Unmatched junction bases numbered 13, after V lost 0 bases and J lost 7 bases. Germline values: CDR1 MGHRA, CDR2 YSYEKL. This CDR3 spans 17 amino acids. The CDR3 region is CASSQDFGGGGAREQYF. The CDR3 region has the DNA TGCGCCAGCAGCCAAGATTTTGGTGGCGGGGGGGCGCGGGAGCAGTACTTC.

J is TRBJ2-1 and V is TRBV11-1, with TRBD2 matching over 7 bases. V was clipped by 3 bases and J by 8 bases; unmatched bases: 10. CDR1 SGHAT and CDR2 FQDESV come from the germline V gene (reference sequence). The length of the CDR3 is 15 residues. The CDR3 sequence: CASSFNRGGSDEQFF. DNA for the CDR3: TGTGCCAGCAGCTTTAATAGGGGAGGGTCAGATGAGCAGTTCTTC.

The chain employs TRBV10-1 and TRBJ1-1; no clear D. The CDR3 extends over 13 amino acids. Germline-derived CDR1 and CDR2 are WNHNN and SYGVQD (reference sequence). V gave up 3 bases and J gave up 1 base, with 6 bases separating them. The CDR3 sequence: CASSDTANTEAFF. The CDR3 DNA is TGCGCCAGCAGTGATACAGCGAACACTGAAGCTTTCTTT.